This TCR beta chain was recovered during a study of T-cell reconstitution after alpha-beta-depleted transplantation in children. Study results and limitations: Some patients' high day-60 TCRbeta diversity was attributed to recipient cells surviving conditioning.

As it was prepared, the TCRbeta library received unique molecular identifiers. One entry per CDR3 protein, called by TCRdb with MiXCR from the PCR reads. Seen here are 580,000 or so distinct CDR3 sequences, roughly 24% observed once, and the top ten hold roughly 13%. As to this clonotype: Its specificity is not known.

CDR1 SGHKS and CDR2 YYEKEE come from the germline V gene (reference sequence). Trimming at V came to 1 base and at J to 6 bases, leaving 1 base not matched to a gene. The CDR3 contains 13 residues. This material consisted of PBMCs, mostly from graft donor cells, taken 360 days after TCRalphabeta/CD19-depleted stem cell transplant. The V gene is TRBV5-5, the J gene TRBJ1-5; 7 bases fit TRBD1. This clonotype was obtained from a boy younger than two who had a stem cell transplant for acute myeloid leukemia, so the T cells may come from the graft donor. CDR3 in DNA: TGTGCCAGCAGCTTGACAGGGGTTCAGCCCCAGCATTTT. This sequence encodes CASSLTGVQPQHF.